This T cell receptor (beta chain) was profiled in a study of cytomegalovirus exposure and HLA in healthy donors. About the study: Membership in the Caucasian-associated ancestry cluster was found for about four fifths of a few hundred genotyped donors.

In the PCR, 60 Vbeta and 13 Jbeta primers were used. Assay: immunoSEQ multiplex PCR; the TCRdb copy retains only in-frame clones and omits some. The sample yields 100,000 to 150,000 clones, of which the top ten take up approximately 1.5%. The sequence came from a woman in her thirties or forties in good health and CMV-seronegative. The sample comprised PBMCs.

CDR3 region: CASRRATNEKLFF. The CDR3 coding sequence is TGTGCCAGCAGGCGTGCAACTAATGAAAAACTGTTTTTT. This sequence joins TRBV6-5 and TRBJ1-4; D unclear. Trimming removed 6 bases at V and 0 bases at J, with 5 bases between. Germline assignment: CDR1 MNHEY and CDR2 SVGAGI. The CDR3 totals 13 residues.